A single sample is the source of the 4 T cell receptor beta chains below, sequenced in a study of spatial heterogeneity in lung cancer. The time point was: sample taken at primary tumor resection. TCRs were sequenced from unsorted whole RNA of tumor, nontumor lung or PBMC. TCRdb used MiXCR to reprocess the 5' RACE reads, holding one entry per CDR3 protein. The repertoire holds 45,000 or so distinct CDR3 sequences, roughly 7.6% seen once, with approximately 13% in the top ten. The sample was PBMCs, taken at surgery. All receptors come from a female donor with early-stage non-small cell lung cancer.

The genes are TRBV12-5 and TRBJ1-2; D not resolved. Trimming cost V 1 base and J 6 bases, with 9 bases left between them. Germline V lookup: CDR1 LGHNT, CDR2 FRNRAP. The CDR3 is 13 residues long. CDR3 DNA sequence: TGTGCTAGTGGTTTGGCAACAGACGATGGCTACACCTTC. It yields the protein CASGLATDDGYTF.

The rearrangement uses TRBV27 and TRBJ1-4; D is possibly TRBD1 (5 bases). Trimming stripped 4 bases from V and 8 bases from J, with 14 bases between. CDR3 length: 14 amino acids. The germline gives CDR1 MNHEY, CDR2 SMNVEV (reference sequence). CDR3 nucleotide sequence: TGTGCCAGCAGTTCCCTCGGAGAGGGGGAAAAACTGTTTTTT. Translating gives CASSSLGEGEKLFF. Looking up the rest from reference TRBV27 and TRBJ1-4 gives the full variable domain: EAQVTQNPRYLITVTGKKLTVTCSQNMNHEYMSWYRQDPGLGLRQIYYSMNVEVTDKGDVPEGYKVSRKEKRNFPLILESPSPNQTSLYFCASSSLGEGEKLFFGSGTQLSVL.

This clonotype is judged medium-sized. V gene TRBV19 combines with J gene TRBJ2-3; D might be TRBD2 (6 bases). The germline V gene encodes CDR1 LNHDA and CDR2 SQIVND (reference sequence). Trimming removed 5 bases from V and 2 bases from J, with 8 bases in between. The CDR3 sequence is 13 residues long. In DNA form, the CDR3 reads TGTGCCAGTAGTTGGACTATCACAGATACGCAGTATTTT. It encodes CASSWTITDTQYF.

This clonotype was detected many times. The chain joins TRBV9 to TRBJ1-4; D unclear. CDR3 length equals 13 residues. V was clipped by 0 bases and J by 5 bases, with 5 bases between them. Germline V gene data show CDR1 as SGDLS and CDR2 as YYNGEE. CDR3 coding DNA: TGTGCCAGCAGCGTAGCGTCAAATGAAAAACTGTTTTTT. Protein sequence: CASSVASNEKLFF.